This T cell receptor beta chain was sequenced in a study of T-cell reconstitution after alpha-beta-depleted transplantation in children. Findings and limits, study-wide: Some patients' high day-60 TCRbeta diversity was traced to surviving recipient T cells and thymic progenitors. The study reportedly traced alpha-beta T cells about two months after transplant to several hundred expanded graft clones. Counts and diversity of T cells one year after transplant came mostly from newly produced T cells.

V was shortened by 2 bases and J by 0 bases, with 5 bases between the two germline ends. Germline CDR1 MNHEY, CDR2 SVGAGI. The CDR3 loop spans 13 amino acids. This clonotype has a handful of counts. Its antigen remains unidentified. A clone one base away is much larger, so this may be a read error. Library preparation (for TCRbeta) was performed with unique molecular identifiers. TCRdb called the PCR reads again in MiXCR, with one record for every CDR3 protein. Here the sample spans around 700,000 distinct CDR3 sequences, over 10% being singletons. This clonotype was sampled from a girl aged 2 to 10 with congenital amegakaryocytic thrombocytopenia, due to receive a stem cell transplant. This specimen was PBMCs, taken before TCRalphabeta/CD19-depleted stem cell transplant. This chain joins TRBV6-5 and TRBJ2-7; D call uncertain. In nucleotides, the CDR3 is TGTGCCAGCAGTTACGAGAGCTCCTACGAGCAGTACTTC. As protein: CASSYESSYEQYF.